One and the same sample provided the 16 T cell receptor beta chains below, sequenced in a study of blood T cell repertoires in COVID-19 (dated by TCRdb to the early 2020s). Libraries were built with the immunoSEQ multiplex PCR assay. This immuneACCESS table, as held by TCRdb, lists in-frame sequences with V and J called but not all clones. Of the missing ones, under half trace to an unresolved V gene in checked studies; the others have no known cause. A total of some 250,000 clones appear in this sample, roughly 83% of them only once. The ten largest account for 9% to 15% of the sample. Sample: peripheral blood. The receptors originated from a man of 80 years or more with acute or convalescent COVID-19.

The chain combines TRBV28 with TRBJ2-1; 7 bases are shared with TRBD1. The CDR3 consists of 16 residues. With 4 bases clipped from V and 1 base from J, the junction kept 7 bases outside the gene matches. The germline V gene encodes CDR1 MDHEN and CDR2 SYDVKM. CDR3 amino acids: CASSSTGSGSYNEQFF. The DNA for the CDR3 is TGTGCCAGCAGTTCGACAGGGAGTGGTTCCTACAATGAGCAGTTCTTC.

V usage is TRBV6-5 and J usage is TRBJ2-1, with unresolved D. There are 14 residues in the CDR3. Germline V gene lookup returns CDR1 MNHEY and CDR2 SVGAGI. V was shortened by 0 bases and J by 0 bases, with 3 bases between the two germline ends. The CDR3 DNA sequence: TGTGCCAGCAGTTACTCGAGCTCCTACAATGAGCAGTTCTTC. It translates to CASSYSSSYNEQFF.

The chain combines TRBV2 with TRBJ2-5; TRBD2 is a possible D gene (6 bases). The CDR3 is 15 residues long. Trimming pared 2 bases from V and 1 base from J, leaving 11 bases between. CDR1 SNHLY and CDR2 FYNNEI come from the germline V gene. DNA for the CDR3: TGTGCCAGCAGTGAACAGGGACTCCGCCAAGAGACCCAGTACTTC. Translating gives CASSEQGLRQETQYF. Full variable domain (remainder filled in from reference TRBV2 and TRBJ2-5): EPEVTQTPSHQVTQMGQEVILRCVPISNHLYFYWYRQILGQKVEFLVSFYNNEISEKSEIFDDQFSVERPDGSNFTLKIRSTKLEDSAMYFCASSEQGLRQETQYFGPGTRLLVL.

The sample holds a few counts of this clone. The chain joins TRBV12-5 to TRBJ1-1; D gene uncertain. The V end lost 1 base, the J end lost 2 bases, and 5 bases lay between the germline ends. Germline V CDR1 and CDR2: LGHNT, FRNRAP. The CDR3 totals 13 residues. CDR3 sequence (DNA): TGTGCTAGTGGTTTGGCAGATAACACTGAAGCTTTCTTT. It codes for CASGLADNTEAFF.

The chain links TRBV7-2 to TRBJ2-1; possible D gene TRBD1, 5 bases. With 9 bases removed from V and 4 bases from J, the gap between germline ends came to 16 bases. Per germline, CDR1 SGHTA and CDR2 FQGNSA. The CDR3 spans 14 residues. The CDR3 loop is CASSGWTLYNEQFF. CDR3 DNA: TGTGCCAGTTCTGGTTGGACACTATACAATGAGCAGTTCTTC.

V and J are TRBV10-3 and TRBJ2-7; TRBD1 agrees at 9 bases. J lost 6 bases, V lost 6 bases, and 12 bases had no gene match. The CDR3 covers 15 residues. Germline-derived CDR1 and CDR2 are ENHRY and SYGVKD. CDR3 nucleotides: TGTGCCATCAGCGATACCGACAGGGGGACGGGCGAGCAGTACTTC. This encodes CAISDTDRGTGEQYF.

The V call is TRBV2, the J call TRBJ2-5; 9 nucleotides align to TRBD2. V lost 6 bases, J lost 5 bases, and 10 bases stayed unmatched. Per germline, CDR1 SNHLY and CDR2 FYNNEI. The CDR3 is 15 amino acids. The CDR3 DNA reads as TGTGCCAGCAGCGGTAGCGGGGGTCCCTGGGAGACCCAGTACTTC. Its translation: CASSGSGGPWETQYF.

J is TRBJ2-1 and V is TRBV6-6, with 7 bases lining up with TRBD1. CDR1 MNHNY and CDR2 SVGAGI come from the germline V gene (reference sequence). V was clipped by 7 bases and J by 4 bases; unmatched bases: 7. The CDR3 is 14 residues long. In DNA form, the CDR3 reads TGTGCCAGCACGAGGCAGGGGGTGTACAATGAGCAGTTCTTC. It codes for CASTRQGVYNEQFF.

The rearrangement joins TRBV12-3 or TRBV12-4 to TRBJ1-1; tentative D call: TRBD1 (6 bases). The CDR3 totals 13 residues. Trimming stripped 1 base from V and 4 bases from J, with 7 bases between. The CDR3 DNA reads TGTGCCAGCAGTTTAGGAGGGGGCACTGAAGCTTTCTTT. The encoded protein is CASSLGGGTEAFF.

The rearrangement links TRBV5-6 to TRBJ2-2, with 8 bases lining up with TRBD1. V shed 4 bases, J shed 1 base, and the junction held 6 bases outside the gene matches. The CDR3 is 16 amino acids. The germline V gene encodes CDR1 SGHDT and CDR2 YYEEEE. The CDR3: CASSPVDRGNTGELFF. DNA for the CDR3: TGTGCCAGCAGCCCAGTTGACAGGGGGAACACCGGGGAGCTGTTTTTT.

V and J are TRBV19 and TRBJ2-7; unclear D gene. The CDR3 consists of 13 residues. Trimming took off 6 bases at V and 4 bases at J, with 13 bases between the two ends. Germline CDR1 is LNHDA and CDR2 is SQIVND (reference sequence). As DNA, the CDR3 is TGTGCCAGTAGCATAAGTTCGGGTTACGAGCAGTACTTC. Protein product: CASSISSGYEQYF.

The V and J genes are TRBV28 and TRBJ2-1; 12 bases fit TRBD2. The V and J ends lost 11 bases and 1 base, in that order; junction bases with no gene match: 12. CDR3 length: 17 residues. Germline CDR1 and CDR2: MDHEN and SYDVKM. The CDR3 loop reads CAARASGGELSYNEQFF. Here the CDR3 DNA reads TGTGCCGCCCGGGCTAGCGGGGGGGAGTTGTCCTACAATGAGCAGTTCTTC. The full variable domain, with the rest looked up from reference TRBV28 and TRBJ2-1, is DVKVTQSSRYLVKRTGEKVFLECVQDMDHENMFWYRQDPGLGLRLIYFSYDVKMKEKGDIPEGYSVSREKKERFSLILESASTNQTSMYLCAARASGGELSYNEQFFGPGTRLTVL.

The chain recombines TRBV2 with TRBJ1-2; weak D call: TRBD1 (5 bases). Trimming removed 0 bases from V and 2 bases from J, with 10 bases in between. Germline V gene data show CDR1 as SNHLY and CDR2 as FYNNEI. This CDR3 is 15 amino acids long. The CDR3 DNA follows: TGTGCCAGCAGTGAAGCGTCAGCAGGGAACTATGGCTACACCTTC. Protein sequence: CASSEASAGNYGYTF. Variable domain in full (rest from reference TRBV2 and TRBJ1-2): EPEVTQTPSHQVTQMGQEVILRCVPISNHLYFYWYRQILGQKVEFLVSFYNNEISEKSEIFDDQFSVERPDGSNFTLKIRSTKLEDSAMYFCASSEASAGNYGYTFGSGTRLTVV.

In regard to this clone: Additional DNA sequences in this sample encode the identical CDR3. The CDR3, as DNA: TGTGCCAGCAGTCCCGACAGGAACTATGGCTACACCTTC. Its translation is CASSPDRNYGYTF. This chain joins TRBV7-8 and TRBJ1-2, with D possibly TRBD1 on 6 matching bases. The CDR3 loop spans 13 amino acids. CDR1 and CDR2 from the germline V gene are SGHVS and FQNEAQ. V was trimmed by 6 bases and J by 2 bases, leaving 10 bases between them.

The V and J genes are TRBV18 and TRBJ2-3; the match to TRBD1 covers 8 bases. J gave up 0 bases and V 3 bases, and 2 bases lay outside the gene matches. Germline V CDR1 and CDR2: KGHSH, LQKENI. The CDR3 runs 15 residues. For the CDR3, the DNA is TGTGCCAGCTCACCTCAGGGGGCCAGCACAGATACGCAGTATTTT. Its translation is CASSPQGASTDTQYF.

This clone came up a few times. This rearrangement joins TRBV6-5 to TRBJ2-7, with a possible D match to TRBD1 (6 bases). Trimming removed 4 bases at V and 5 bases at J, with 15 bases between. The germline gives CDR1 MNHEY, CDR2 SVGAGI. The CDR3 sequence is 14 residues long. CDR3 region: CASSSSDRYHEQYF. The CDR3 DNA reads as TGTGCCAGCAGTTCTTCAGACAGGTACCACGAGCAGTACTTC.